This record concerns one T cell receptor beta chain sequence. Authors' analysis steps: It was from reference gene primer amplification that nucleated cell counts were estimated. Only in-frame clones appear in the TCRdb table, and some are missing; sequencing was by immunoSEQ multiplex PCR. V, J and clone size are taken as reported in that table, and D and trimming were inferred from the DNA itself. The profile shows approximately 210,000 clones, roughly four fifths of them singletons. The sample comes from a study of blood T cell repertoires in COVID-19. Study-wide context: The United States, Italy and Spain supplied acute and convalescent COVID-19 samples. Sources were T cells, B-cell-depleted T cells, or PBMCs; the material itself was cDNA or gDNA.

Trimming stripped 2 bases from V and 2 bases from J, with 12 bases between. The CDR3 extends over 15 amino acids. Germline assignment: CDR1 SGDLS and CDR2 YYNGEE. The sequence came from a woman in her 70s with active or convalescent COVID-19. The chain carries TRBV9 and TRBJ2-3; D uncertain. The source material was peripheral blood. CDR3 sequence reads: CASSVRSLPTDTQYF. CDR3 coding DNA: TGTGCCAGCAGCGTTCGAAGCCTCCCCACAGATACGCAGTATTTT.